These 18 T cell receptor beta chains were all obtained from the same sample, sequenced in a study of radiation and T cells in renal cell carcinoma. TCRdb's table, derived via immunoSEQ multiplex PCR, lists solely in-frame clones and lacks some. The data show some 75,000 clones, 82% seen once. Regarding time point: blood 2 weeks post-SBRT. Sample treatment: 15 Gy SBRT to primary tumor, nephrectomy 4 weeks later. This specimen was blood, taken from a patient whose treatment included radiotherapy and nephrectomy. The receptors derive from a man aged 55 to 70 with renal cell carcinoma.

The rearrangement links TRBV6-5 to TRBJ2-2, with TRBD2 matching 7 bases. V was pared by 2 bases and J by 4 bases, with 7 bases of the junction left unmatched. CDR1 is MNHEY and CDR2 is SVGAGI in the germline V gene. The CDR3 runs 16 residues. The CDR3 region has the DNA TGTGCCAGCAGTTACGGTCTAGCGGCGCCCACCGGGGAGCTGTTTTTT. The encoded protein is CASSYGLAAPTGELFF.

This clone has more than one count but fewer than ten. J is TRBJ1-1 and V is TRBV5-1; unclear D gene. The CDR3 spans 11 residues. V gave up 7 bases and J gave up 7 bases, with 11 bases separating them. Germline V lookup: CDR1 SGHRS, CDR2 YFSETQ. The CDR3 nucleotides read TGCGCCAGCCGAGGAAGCTATGAAGCTTTCTTT. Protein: CASRGSYEAFF.

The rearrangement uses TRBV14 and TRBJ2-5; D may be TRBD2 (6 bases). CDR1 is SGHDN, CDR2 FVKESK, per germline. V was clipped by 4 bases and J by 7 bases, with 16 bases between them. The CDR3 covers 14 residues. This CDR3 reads CASSRIGQGGTQYF. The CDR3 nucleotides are TGTGCCAGCAGCCGTATCGGGCAGGGAGGGACCCAGTACTTC.

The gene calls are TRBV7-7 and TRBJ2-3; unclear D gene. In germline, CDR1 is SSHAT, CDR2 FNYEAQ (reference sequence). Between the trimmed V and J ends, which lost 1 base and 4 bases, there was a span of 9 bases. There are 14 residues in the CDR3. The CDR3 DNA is TGTGCCAGCAGCTTAGGTGGGAACGCAGATACGCAGTATTTT. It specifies CASSLGGNADTQYF. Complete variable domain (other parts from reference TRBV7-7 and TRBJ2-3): GAGVSQSPRYKVTKRGQDVTLRCDPISSHATLYWYQQALGQGPEFLTYFNYEAQPDKSGLPSDRFSAERPEGSISTLTIQRTEQRDSAMYRCASSLGGNADTQYFGPGTRLTVL.

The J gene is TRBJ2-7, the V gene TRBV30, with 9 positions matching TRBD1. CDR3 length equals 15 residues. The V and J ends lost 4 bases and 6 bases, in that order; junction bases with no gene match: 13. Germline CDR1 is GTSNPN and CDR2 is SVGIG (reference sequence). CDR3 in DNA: TGTGCCTGGATGGGGCGGAGGACAGGGGTTGGCGAGCAGTACTTC. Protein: CAWMGRRTGVGEQYF.

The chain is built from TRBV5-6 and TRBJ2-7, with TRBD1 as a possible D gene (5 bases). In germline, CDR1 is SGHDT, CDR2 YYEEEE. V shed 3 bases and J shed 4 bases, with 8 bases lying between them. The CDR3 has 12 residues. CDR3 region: CASSSTVYEQYF. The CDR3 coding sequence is TGTGCCAGCAGCTCGACAGTATACGAGCAGTACTTC.

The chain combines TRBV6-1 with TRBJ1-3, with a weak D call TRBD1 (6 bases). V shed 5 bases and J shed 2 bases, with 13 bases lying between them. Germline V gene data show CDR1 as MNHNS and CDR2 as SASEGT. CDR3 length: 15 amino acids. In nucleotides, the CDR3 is TGTGCCAGCAGTCAAGAATACAGGGCTGGAAACACCATATATTTT. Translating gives CASSQEYRAGNTIYF.

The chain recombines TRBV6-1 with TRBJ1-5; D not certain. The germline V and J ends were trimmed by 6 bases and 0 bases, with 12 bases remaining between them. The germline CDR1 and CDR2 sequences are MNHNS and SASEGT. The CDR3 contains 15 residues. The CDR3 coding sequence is TGTGCCAGCAGGGAGGCGGGGTATAGCAATCAGCCCCAGCATTTT. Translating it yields CASREAGYSNQPQHF.

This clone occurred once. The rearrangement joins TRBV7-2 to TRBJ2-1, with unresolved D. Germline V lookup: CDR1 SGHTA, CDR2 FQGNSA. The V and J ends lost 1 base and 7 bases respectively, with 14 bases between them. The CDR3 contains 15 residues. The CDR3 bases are TGTGCCAGCAGCTTAGACCAGCTCCCATGGAATGAGCAGTTCTTC. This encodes CASSLDQLPWNEQFF.

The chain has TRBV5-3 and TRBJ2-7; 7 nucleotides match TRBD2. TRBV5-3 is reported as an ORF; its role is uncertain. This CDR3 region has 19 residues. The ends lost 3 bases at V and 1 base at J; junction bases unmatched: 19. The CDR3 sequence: CARSSSLLRRGRQSYEQYF. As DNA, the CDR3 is TGTGCCAGAAGCTCTTCCCTTCTGCGGCGGGGGAGGCAGTCCTACGAGCAGTACTTC.

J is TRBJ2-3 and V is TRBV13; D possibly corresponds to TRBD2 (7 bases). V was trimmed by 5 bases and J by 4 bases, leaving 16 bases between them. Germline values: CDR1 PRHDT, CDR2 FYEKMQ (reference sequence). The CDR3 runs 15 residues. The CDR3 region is CASSQGGAGADTQYF. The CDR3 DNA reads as TGTGCCAGCAGCCAAGGGGGGGCCGGTGCAGATACGCAGTATTTT.

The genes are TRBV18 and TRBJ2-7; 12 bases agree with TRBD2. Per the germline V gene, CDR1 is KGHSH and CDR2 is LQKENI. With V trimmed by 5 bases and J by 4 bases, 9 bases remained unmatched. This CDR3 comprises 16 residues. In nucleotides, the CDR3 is TGTGCCAGCTCATCAATCACCGGGACTAGCGGGTACGAGCAGTACTTC. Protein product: CASSSITGTSGYEQYF.

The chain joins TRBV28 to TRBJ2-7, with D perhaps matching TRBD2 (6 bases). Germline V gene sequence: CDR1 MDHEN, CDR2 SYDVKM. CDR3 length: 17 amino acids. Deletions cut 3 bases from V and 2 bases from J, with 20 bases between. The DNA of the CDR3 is TGTGCCAGCAGTTTGGGCGGCGGGGCAGGGAATACCTACGAGCAGTACTTC. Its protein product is CASSLGGGAGNTYEQYF.

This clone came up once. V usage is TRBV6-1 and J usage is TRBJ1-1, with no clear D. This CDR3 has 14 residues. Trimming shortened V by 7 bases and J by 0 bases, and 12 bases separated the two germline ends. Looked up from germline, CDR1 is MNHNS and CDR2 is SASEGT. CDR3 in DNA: TGTGCCAGCATTCTACCGACGGTGAACACTGAAGCTTTCTTT. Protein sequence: CASILPTVNTEAFF.

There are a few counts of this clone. The CDR3 loop is CASSVGIIYNEQFF. CDR3 DNA: TGTGCCAGCAGCGTAGGAATTATCTACAATGAGCAGTTCTTC. The genes are TRBV11-2 and TRBJ2-1; no firm D call. The V gene lost 5 bases and the J gene lost 3 bases, with 11 bases spanning the gap. This CDR3 has 14 amino acids. Germline CDR1 reads SGHAT; CDR2 reads FQNNGV.

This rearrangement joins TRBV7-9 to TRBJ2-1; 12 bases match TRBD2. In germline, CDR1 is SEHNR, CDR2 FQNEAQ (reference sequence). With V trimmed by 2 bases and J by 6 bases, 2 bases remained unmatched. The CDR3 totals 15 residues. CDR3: CASSLLAGGPNEQFF. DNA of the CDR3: TGTGCCAGCAGCTTACTAGCGGGAGGGCCCAATGAGCAGTTCTTC.

CDR3 coding DNA: TGTGCCAGCAGTCTGGCCAGGGGATACGAAAAACTGTTTTTT. Its protein product is CASSLARGYEKLFF. This sequence joins TRBV2 and TRBJ1-4; maybe TRBD1 (6 bases). With 5 bases removed from V and 8 bases from J, the gap between germline ends came to 15 bases. The length of the CDR3 is 14 residues. Germline assignment: CDR1 SNHLY and CDR2 FYNNEI.

CDR3 nucleotides: TGTGCCAGCAGTGTCCCGGGACAGGGCACCTTC. It specifies CASSVPGQGTF. The J gene is TRBJ1-2, the V gene TRBV2; TRBD1 agrees at 9 bases. Per germline, CDR1 SNHLY and CDR2 FYNNEI. V shed 4 bases and J 13 bases; nucleotides not matched to a gene: 4. The CDR3 runs 11 residues.